The 28 T cell receptor beta chains in this list originate from one sample, sequenced in a study of shared clonotypes between healthy human individuals (dated by TCRdb to the early 2020s). The library relied on the immunoSEQ multiplex PCR assay. Entries here come from immuneACCESS through TCRdb and include only in-frame sequences with V and J called. Some clones fail to appear in such tables; in the studies checked, an unresolved V gene covers under half of the shortfall, and the cause of the remainder is unknown. A total of 2,500,000 or so clones appear in this sample, 93% of them only once. Around 0.37% of the sample comes from the top ten. The sequencing sample was made of naive CD4+ T cells from PBMCs. The cell subset or site label corresponds to: CD45RA+ positively selected. The receptor source for this set is a man between 18 and 35 years old in good health. Some clones in this sample may be carry-over from other donors' samples.

This chain connects TRBV18 to TRBJ1-5; 10 nucleotides match TRBD1. The germline V gene encodes CDR1 KGHSH and CDR2 LQKENI. Trimming took 4 bases from V and 3 from J; bases not matched to a gene: 3. This CDR3 comprises 15 residues. The CDR3 spells CASSLGQGVNQPQHF. The CDR3 bases are TGTGCCAGCTCACTAGGACAGGGGGTCAATCAGCCCCAGCATTTT.

This rearrangement joins TRBV27 to TRBJ2-7, with TRBD1 matching over 9 bases. CDR1 is MNHEY and CDR2 is SMNVEV in the germline V gene (reference sequence). The CDR3 loop spans 16 amino acids. The J segment lost 4 bases and the V segment lost 3 bases, leaving 10 bases of the junction unmatched. In DNA form, the CDR3 reads TGTGCCAGCAGTTTGAGGCCCGGGACAGGGCAATACGAGCAGTACTTC. Its translation is CASSLRPGTGQYEQYF.

The rearrangement joins TRBV19 to TRBJ2-6, with 13 bases that match TRBD2. This CDR3 is built from 19 residues. Per germline, CDR1 LNHDA and CDR2 SQIVND (reference sequence). J was trimmed by 0 bases and V by 5 bases; bases with no gene match: 7. CDR3: CASSFPGLAGYSGANVLTF. The DNA of the CDR3 is TGTGCCAGTAGTTTCCCGGGACTAGCGGGATACTCTGGGGCCAACGTCCTGACTTTC.

The chain recombines TRBV6-1 with TRBJ1-1; D is possibly TRBD1 (5 bases). The CDR3 is 14 residues long. Trimming cost V 4 bases and J 0 bases, with 9 bases left between them. Germline V gene data show CDR1 as MNHNS and CDR2 as SASEGT. CDR3 loop: CASSVLTVNTEAFF. CDR3 nucleotides: TGTGCCAGCAGTGTTTTGACAGTGAACACTGAAGCTTTCTTT.

CDR3 sequence reads: CASSQVRSGGETQYF. The CDR3, as DNA: TGCGCCAGCAGCCAAGTCCGGTCAGGGGGCGAGACCCAGTACTTC. This sequence joins TRBV4-1 and TRBJ2-5; TRBD1 agrees at 8 bases. V was clipped by 1 base and J by 5 bases; unmatched bases: 6. Germline lookup yields CDR1 MGHRA and CDR2 YSYEKL. This CDR3 has 15 residues.

V usage is TRBV30 and J usage is TRBJ2-5; 8 nucleotides match TRBD1. CDR3 length: 15 amino acids. V dropped 2 bases and J dropped 4; count of bases not matched to a gene: 9. CDR1 is GTSNPN and CDR2 is SVGIG in the germline V gene (reference sequence). The CDR3 DNA reads TGTGCCTGGAGTCGTCAACAGGGGGGAAGAGAGACCCAGTACTTC. Amino acid sequence: CAWSRQQGGRETQYF.

The chain recombines TRBV19 with TRBJ2-3; 9 bases line up with TRBD1. With V trimmed by 6 bases and J by 3 bases, 16 bases remained unmatched. Germline loops: CDR1 LNHDA, CDR2 SQIVND (reference sequence). This CDR3 contains 18 residues. CDR3 region: CASRQSRPGQGRTDTQYF. The CDR3 nucleotides are TGTGCCAGTAGGCAAAGCCGCCCGGGACAGGGTAGAACAGATACGCAGTATTTT.

This sequence joins TRBV28 and TRBJ2-4, with 10 bases matching TRBD1. Germline CDR1 reads MDHEN; CDR2 reads SYDVKM. V lost 10 bases to trimming and J lost 3 bases; unmatched junction nucleotides: 6. The CDR3 extends over 14 amino acids. Written as DNA, the CDR3 is TGTGCCACGGACAGGGGGACTATCAAAAACATTCAGTACTTC. Amino acid sequence: CATDRGTIKNIQYF.

The CDR3 DNA sequence: TGTGCCAGCAGTGACGGCGGGCTCGGCGGGGAGCTGTTTTTT. This codes for CASSDGGLGGELFF. This chain links TRBV6-4 with TRBJ2-2, with D possibly being TRBD2 (5 bases). The CDR3 totals 14 residues. Per the germline V gene, CDR1 is MRHNA and CDR2 is SNTAGT. Trimming shortened V by 2 bases and J by 7 bases, and 11 bases separated the two germline ends.

This chain links TRBV15 with TRBJ2-5; 8 bases are a match to TRBD2. From germline, CDR1 is LNHNV and CDR2 YYDKDF (reference sequence). The trim removed 5 bases at V and 5 bases at J, leaving 13 bases unmatched. The CDR3 length is 16 residues. The CDR3 DNA reads TGTGCCACCAGCCACTCATACGCGGGGGGCGCGGAGACCCAGTACTTC. As protein: CATSHSYAGGAETQYF.

This rearrangement joins TRBV5-1 to TRBJ2-1, with TRBD1 as a possible D gene (5 bases). The germline V gene has CDR1 SGHRS and CDR2 YFSETQ. This CDR3 contains 15 residues. V was cut by 2 bases and J by 3 bases, with 12 bases left in between. The CDR3 DNA sequence: TGCGCCAGCAGCTTTGCGACAGTTTACTACAATGAGCAGTTCTTC. This codes for CASSFATVYYNEQFF.

This chain uses TRBV11-2 with TRBJ2-1; 10 nucleotides line up with TRBD2. Trimming took 7 bases from V and 9 from J; bases not matched to a gene: 12. The CDR3 is made up of 15 amino acids. Germline V gene lookup returns CDR1 SGHAT and CDR2 FQNNGV. The chain's CDR3 is CASTSLLAGVSEQFF. DNA of the CDR3: TGTGCCAGCACCTCCCTTCTAGCGGGAGTTTCTGAGCAGTTCTTC.

Concerning this clone: The same CDR3 also results from other DNA sequences found in this sample. The CDR3 coding sequence is TGTGCCAGCAGTTTGTCGGGAAATCAGCCCCAGCATTTT. This translates into CASSLSGNQPQHF. The V gene is TRBV27, the J gene TRBJ1-5; D uncertain. In germline, CDR1 is MNHEY, CDR2 SMNVEV (reference sequence). Trimming stripped 3 bases from V and 4 bases from J, with 7 bases between. The CDR3 is 13 amino acids.

CDR3: CASRTTSGRYNEQFF. Here the CDR3 DNA reads TGTGCCAGCAGAACGACTAGCGGGAGGTACAATGAGCAGTTCTTC. The chain recombines TRBV6-6 with TRBJ2-1; 13 nucleotides match TRBD2. Trimming took 6 bases from V and 4 from J; bases not matched to a gene: 3. CDR1 is MNHNY and CDR2 is SVGAGI in the germline V gene (reference sequence). The CDR3 is 15 amino acids.

The V call is TRBV7-3, the J call TRBJ2-7; TRBD1 matches 11 bases. The CDR3 has 14 residues. With V trimmed by 5 bases and J by 5 bases, 5 bases remained unmatched. CDR1 and CDR2 (germline): SGHTA, FQGTGA. The CDR3 reads CASSVDRGRDEQYF. CDR3 coding DNA: TGTGCCAGCAGCGTGGACAGGGGGCGGGACGAGCAGTACTTC.

The chain uses TRBV4-1 and TRBJ2-2, with 16 bases matching TRBD2. CDR3 length equals 21 residues. Unmatched junction bases numbered 14, after V lost 1 base and J lost 6 bases. Per the germline V gene, CDR1 is MGHRA and CDR2 is YSYEKL. The CDR3 region has the DNA TGCGCCAGCAGCCAAGTCACCGCTGGGACTAGCGGGAGGGCCAGCTCCGGGGAGCTGTTTTTT. It codes for CASSQVTAGTSGRASSGELFF.

V usage is TRBV10-2 and J usage is TRBJ1-1; 7 nucleotides line up with TRBD1. CDR1 and CDR2 (germline): WSHSY, SAAADI. This CDR3 has 15 residues. Unmatched junction bases numbered 9, after V lost 6 bases and J lost 2 bases. In DNA, the CDR3 is TGCGCCAGCAGAAAAACGGGACAGAGAAACACTGAAGCTTTCTTT. Protein product: CASRKTGQRNTEAFF.

As regards this clone: This specimen includes other DNA sequences encoding the same CDR3. The chain combines TRBV2 with TRBJ2-7, with D possibly TRBD1 on 5 matching bases. CDR3 size: 14 residues. Germline CDR1 is SNHLY and CDR2 is FYNNEI. V lost 3 bases, J lost 2 bases, and 11 bases lay in between. CDR3 coding DNA: TGTGCCAGCAGTGACCAGGGCGCTACCTACGAGCAGTACTTC. As protein: CASSDQGATYEQYF. The complete variable domain, with remaining parts taken from reference TRBV2 and TRBJ2-7, reads EPEVTQTPSHQVTQMGQEVILRCVPISNHLYFYWYRQILGQKVEFLVSFYNNEISEKSEIFDDQFSVERPDGSNFTLKIRSTKLEDSAMYFCASSDQGATYEQYFGPGTRLTVT.

V gene TRBV9 combines with J gene TRBJ2-6; 7 nucleotides align to TRBD1. After removal of 0 bases from V and 0 bases from J, the junction contained 6 bases not matched to a gene. CDR1 and CDR2 (germline): SGDLS, YYNGEE. CDR3 length equals 18 residues. Written as DNA, the CDR3 is TGTGCCAGCAGCGTAGTCGGACAGGCAGACTCTGGGGCCAACGTCCTGACTTTC. This codes for CASSVVGQADSGANVLTF.

CDR3 nucleotide sequence: TGTGCCAGCAGTGCCGCCCTAGGCGGGTACAATGAGCAGTTCTTC. As protein: CASSAALGGYNEQFF. The chain combines TRBV6-1 with TRBJ2-1, with D maybe TRBD2 (5 bases). Trimming cost V 4 bases and J 4 bases, with 14 bases left between them. Germline CDR1 reads MNHNS; CDR2 reads SASEGT. There are 15 residues in the CDR3.

Details on this clone: The sample contains more than one DNA sequence encoding this CDR3. The V and J genes are TRBV6-5 and TRBJ2-1; D not resolved. The CDR3 has 11 residues. V was clipped by 5 bases and J by 10 bases, with 9 bases between them. Germline values: CDR1 MNHEY, CDR2 SVGAGI. The CDR3 sequence is CASSLGREQFF. CDR3 bases: TGTGCCAGCAGTCTAGGCCGGGAGCAGTTCTTC.

The chain uses TRBV6-4 and TRBJ2-1, with a possible D match to TRBD2 (5 bases). The ends were cut back, 3 bases at V and 8 bases at J, with 23 bases in the middle. This CDR3 is built from 17 residues. Germline V gene lookup returns CDR1 MRHNA and CDR2 SNTAGT. CDR3 sequence (DNA): TGTGCCAGCAGTGATCGTCCCGGCGGAGGCCCGGTGGATGAGCAGTTCTTC. It encodes CASSDRPGGGPVDEQFF.

This clone has just one count. The chain links TRBV7-6 to TRBJ2-1; 9 nucleotides agree with TRBD1. CDR1 and CDR2 (germline): SGHVS, FNYEAQ. Germline trimming cut 5 bases from V and 5 bases from J; bases unmatched to any gene: 4. The CDR3 runs to 14 residues. The CDR3 region is CASSTWTGDNEQFF. Written as DNA, the CDR3 is TGTGCCAGCAGCACCTGGACAGGGGACAATGAGCAGTTCTTC.

J is TRBJ1-2 and V is TRBV29-1, with 10 bases lining up with TRBD1. Germline V gives CDR1 SQVTM, CDR2 ANQGSEA. V shed 3 bases and J 4 bases; nucleotides not matched to a gene: 2. The CDR3 is 13 amino acids. CDR3 nucleotide sequence: TGCAGCGTTGATAGGACAGGGGGCTATGGCTACACCTTC. Its translation: CSVDRTGGYGYTF.

The genes are TRBV5-1 and TRBJ2-3; 7 positions match TRBD2. The CDR3 runs 11 residues. The J segment lost 13 bases and the V segment lost 0 bases, leaving 2 bases of the junction unmatched. Per germline, CDR1 SGHRS and CDR2 YFSETQ. The chain's CDR3 is CASSLGGLEYF. The CDR3 DNA reads TGCGCCAGCAGCTTGGGAGGACTAGAGTATTTT.

The rearrangement joins TRBV9 to TRBJ2-7, with D unclear. The length of the CDR3 is 14 residues. V was pared by 0 bases and J by 6 bases, with 13 bases between. In germline, CDR1 is SGDLS, CDR2 YYNGEE. In DNA, the CDR3 is TGTGCCAGCAGCGTAGACCTCAGGTCAGCCGAGCAGTACTTC. Its protein is CASSVDLRSAEQYF.

In nucleotides, the CDR3 is TGTGCCAGTAGCAATGGACTAGCGGGCCGCAATGAGCAGTTCTTC. It yields the protein CASSNGLAGRNEQFF. The V call is TRBV19, the J call TRBJ2-1, with TRBD2 matching over 11 bases. The V gene end was trimmed by 6 bases and the J gene end by 6 bases; junction bases not matched to a gene: 7. Germline assignment: CDR1 LNHDA and CDR2 SQIVND (reference sequence). The CDR3 loop spans 15 amino acids.

The chain has TRBV5-1 and TRBJ2-3; no reliable D call. V dropped 1 base and J dropped 4 bases, with 10 bases sitting between them. Looked up from germline, CDR1 is SGHRS and CDR2 is YFSETQ. The CDR3 has 14 amino acids. This chain's CDR3 is CASSLSLVADTQYF. CDR3 DNA sequence: TGCGCCAGCAGCTTGAGTTTAGTGGCAGATACGCAGTATTTT. The full variable domain, rest sourced from reference TRBV5-1 and TRBJ2-3, is KAGVTQTPRYLIKTRGQQVTLSCSPISGHRSVSWYQQTPGQGLQFLFEYFSETQRNKGNFPGRFSGRQFSNSRSEMNVSTLELGDSALYLCASSLSLVADTQYFGPGTRLTVL.